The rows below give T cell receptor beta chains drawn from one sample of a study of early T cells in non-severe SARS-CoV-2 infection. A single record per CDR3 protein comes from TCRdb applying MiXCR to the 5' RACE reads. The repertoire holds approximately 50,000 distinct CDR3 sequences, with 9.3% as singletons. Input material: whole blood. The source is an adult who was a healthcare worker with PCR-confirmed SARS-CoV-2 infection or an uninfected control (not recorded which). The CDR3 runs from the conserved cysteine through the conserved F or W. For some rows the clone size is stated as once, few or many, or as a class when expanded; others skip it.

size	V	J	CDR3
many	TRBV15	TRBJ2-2	CATSAYPGQVNTGELFF
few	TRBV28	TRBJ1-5	CASSFYANQPQHF
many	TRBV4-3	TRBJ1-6	CASSHGQGPNSPLHF
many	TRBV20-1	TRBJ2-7	CSVGGSYEQYF
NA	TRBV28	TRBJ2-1	CASGWTSGYNEQFF
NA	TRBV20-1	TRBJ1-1	CSASIGFGTEAFF
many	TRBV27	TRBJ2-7	CASSPLGQGDEQYF
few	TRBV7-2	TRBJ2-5	CASSLPGTSRTQYF
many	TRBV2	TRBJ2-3	CASRDMGHSTDTQYF
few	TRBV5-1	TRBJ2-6	CASSLGSSGANVLTF
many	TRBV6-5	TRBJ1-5	CASSSTGTLNQPQHF
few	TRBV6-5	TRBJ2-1	CASSYSMPSGVYNEQFF
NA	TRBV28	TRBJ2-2	CASSFGFTGELFF
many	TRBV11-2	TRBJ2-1	CASSRTGTSGSRNEQFF
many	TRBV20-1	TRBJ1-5	CSARGKGVHQPQHF
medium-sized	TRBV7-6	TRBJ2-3	CASSLGAAGAGGTQYF
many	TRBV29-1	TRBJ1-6	CSVRLTGSPDNSPLHF
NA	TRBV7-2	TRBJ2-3	CASVGNPDTQYF
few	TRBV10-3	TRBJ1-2	CAISEDRDGKYGYTF
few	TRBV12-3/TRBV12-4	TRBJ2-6	CASSLALGQGSSGANVLTF
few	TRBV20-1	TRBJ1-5	CSARPPGATGNQPQHF
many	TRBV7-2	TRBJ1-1	CASSLGAGNTEAFF
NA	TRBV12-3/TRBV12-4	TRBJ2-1	CASSWTSGNGEQFF
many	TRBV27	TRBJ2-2	CASNAGLAGTGELFF
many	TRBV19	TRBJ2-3	CASSIDLGPPSTDTQYF
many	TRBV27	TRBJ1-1	CASSLSRGGTEAFF
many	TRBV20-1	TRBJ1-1	CSASGDRGGTEAFF
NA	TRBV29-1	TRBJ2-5	CSVRVISSETQYF
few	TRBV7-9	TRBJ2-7	CASSTQGGREQYF
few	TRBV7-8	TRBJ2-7	CASSFLGKTYEQYF
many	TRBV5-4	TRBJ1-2	CASSLQGSSYGYTF
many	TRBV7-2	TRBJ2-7	CASSQGGAQPYEQYF
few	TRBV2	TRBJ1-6	CASNRESYNSPLHF
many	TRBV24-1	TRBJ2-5	CATSDGTVGETQYF
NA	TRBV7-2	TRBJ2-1	CASSFSTHRNEQFF
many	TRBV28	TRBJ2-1	CASTQTGYGEQFF
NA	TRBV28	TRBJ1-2	CASSEDGYGYTF
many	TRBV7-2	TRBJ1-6	CASSLGLPSPLHF
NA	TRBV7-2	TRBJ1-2	CASSLAPESGYTF
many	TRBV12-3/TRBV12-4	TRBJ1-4	CASSPLQGVGEKLFF